Described below is a single T cell receptor beta chain sequence and its context. These data are taken from a study of patients and donors after allogeneic stem cell transplantation. The CDR3 has 13 residues. V shed 6 bases and J shed 8 bases, with 14 bases lying between them. Per germline, CDR1 SGHTA and CDR2 FQGNSA. Each CDR3 protein gets one entry after TCRdb re-called the RT-PCR reads with MiXCR. The table includes about 23,000 distinct CDR3 sequences, 25% to 30% detected once. This receptor was obtained from a human donor who was either an allogeneic HSCT recipient or a stem cell or donor lymphocyte infusion donor (not recorded which). It is not recorded whose cells these are; they may come from a transplant donor. Sequencing input: blood, either unsorted or a sorted T cell fraction (not recorded which). The chain uses TRBV7-2 and TRBJ2-4; unclear D gene. The CDR3: CASRLDPLDIQYF. CDR3 coding DNA: TGTGCCAGCAGACTTGACCCCCTCGACATTCAGTACTTC. Full variable domain (rest looked up from reference TRBV7-2 and TRBJ2-4): GAGVSQSPSNKVTEKGKDVELRCDPISGHTALYWYRQSLGQGLEFLIYFQGNSAPDKSGLPSDRFSAERTGGSVSTLTIQRTQQEDSAVYLCASRLDPLDIQYFGAGTRLSVL.